Listed here are 21 T cell receptor beta chains from one sample, sequenced in a study of identical twins. TCRdb called the 5' RACE reads again in MiXCR, with one record for every CDR3 protein. The sample has about 730,000 distinct CDR3 sequences; about 20% are singletons. This same sample was also part of a study on T cells expressing NK-cell markers.

The sample comprised PBMCs. The receptors shown here come from a woman under 30 in good health.

The J gene is TRBJ2-4, the V gene TRBV7-2; possible D gene TRBD1, 5 bases. V lost 1 base to trimming and J lost 7 bases, with 20 bases between them. The germline gives CDR1 SGHTA, CDR2 FQGNSA. CDR3 length: 17 amino acids. The CDR3 loop reads CASSLGLGPSVRNIQYF. In DNA, the CDR3 is TGTGCCAGCAGCTTAGGACTGGGGCCAAGCGTGAGGAACATTCAGTACTTC. Using reference TRBV7-2 and TRBJ2-4 for the parts outside the CDR3, the full variable domain is GAGVSQSPSNKVTEKGKDVELRCDPISGHTALYWYRQSLGQGLEFLIYFQGNSAPDKSGLPSDRFSAERTGGSVSTLTIQRTQQEDSAVYLCASSLGLGPSVRNIQYFGAGTRLSVL.

This clonotype was observed a few times. J is TRBJ1-1 and V is TRBV20-1, with D hard to call. CDR1 DFQATT and CDR2 SNEGSKA come from the germline V gene (reference sequence). Trimming took 6 bases from V and 1 from J, leaving 9 bases between them. This CDR3 is built from 12 residues. CDR3 nucleotides: TGCAGTGCCTTTACAGAGAACACTGAAGCTTTCTTT. Translated, it gives CSAFTENTEAFF.

The CDR3 bases are TGCGCCAGCAGCTTGTTACCGGGGGGCCAGTACAATGAGCAGTTCTTC. Protein product: CASSLLPGGQYNEQFF. This chain uses TRBV5-1 with TRBJ2-1, with D perhaps matching TRBD2 (7 bases). This CDR3 has 16 amino acids. V shed 1 base and J shed 4 bases, with 15 bases lying between them. The germline CDR1 and CDR2 sequences are SGHRS and YFSETQ.

The chain links TRBV25-1 to TRBJ1-2; D is unresolved. The CDR3 totals 12 residues. Germline lookup yields CDR1 MGHDK and CDR2 SYGVNS. Trimming shortened V by 3 bases and J by 3 bases, and 5 bases separated the two germline ends. The CDR3 region has the DNA TGTGCCAGCAGTGACGGCCACTATGGCTACACCTTC. Encoded protein: CASSDGHYGYTF.

This clonotype was found a few times. At one of its ends the junction is not consistent with the germline gene, which may arise from a read error. The chain has TRBV20-1 and TRBJ2-3; 14 positions match TRBD2. CDR3 length: 12 amino acids. From germline, CDR1 is DFQATT and CDR2 SNEGSKA (reference sequence). CDR3 loop: CSARAGLAGAVF. In DNA, the CDR3 is TGCAGTGCTAGAGCGGGACTAGCGGGGGCCGTTTTT.

This clonotype has only a few counts. V gene TRBV9 combines with J gene TRBJ2-5, with a weak D call TRBD1 (5 bases). The germline CDR1 and CDR2 sequences are SGDLS and YYNGEE. The germline V and J ends were trimmed by 0 bases and 4 bases, with 13 bases remaining between them. The CDR3 has 15 amino acids. The CDR3 DNA reads TGTGCCAGCAGCGTAGGGGGCTCGCCTGGAGAGACCCAGTACTTC. Translating gives CASSVGGSPGETQYF.

In this sample, this clonotype turned up a few times. This chain connects TRBV20-1 to TRBJ1-5; 10 nucleotides align to TRBD1. CDR1 is DFQATT and CDR2 is SNEGSKA in the germline V gene (reference sequence). This CDR3 region has 16 residues. Germline trimming cut 2 bases from V and 2 bases from J; bases unmatched to any gene: 6. The CDR3 is CSARKSGTGGNQPQHF. Written as DNA, the CDR3 is TGCAGTGCTAGAAAATCTGGGACAGGGGGCAATCAGCCCCAGCATTTT.

This clonotype was counted ten times or more. The chain has TRBV4-3 and TRBJ2-7; D is possibly TRBD1 or TRBD2 (6 bases each). CDR1 is LGHNA, CDR2 YSLEER, per germline. Trimming removed 4 bases at V and 3 bases at J, with 16 bases between. This CDR3 contains 15 residues. CDR3: CASSLQAGHLYEQYF. The CDR3 coding sequence is TGCGCCAGCAGCCTTCAGGCGGGACACCTCTACGAGCAGTACTTC.

Many counts were recorded for this clonotype. V is TRBV9 and J is TRBJ2-3, with 11 bases fitting TRBD2. With 5 bases clipped from V and 3 bases from J, the junction kept 8 bases outside the gene matches. The CDR3 extends over 16 amino acids. Germline V lookup: CDR1 SGDLS, CDR2 YYNGEE. The CDR3 loop reads CASSLAGGQPTDTQYF. The CDR3 bases are TGTGCCAGCAGTCTAGCGGGGGGCCAACCTACAGATACGCAGTATTTT.

This clonotype was detected a few times. CDR3 region: CSARSLGVAGVQSYNEQFF. In DNA, the CDR3 is TGCAGTGCTAGATCATTAGGGGTAGCGGGGGTGCAATCCTACAATGAGCAGTTCTTC. The genes are TRBV20-1 and TRBJ2-1, with 9 bases that match TRBD2. Germline V gene lookup returns CDR1 DFQATT and CDR2 SNEGSKA (reference sequence). V shed 2 bases and J 1 base; nucleotides not matched to a gene: 15. The CDR3 runs 19 residues.

This clonotype has a handful of counts. The chain is built from TRBV9 and TRBJ2-7, with TRBD2 matching over 7 bases. V was clipped by 3 bases and J by 5 bases; unmatched bases: 8. Germline V CDR1 and CDR2: SGDLS, YYNGEE. The CDR3 has 14 residues. The DNA of the CDR3 is TGTGCCAGCAGCGGCACGGGACTAAGAGACGAGCAGTACTTC. Residues: CASSGTGLRDEQYF. Full variable domain (remainder filled in from reference TRBV9 and TRBJ2-7): DSGVTQTPKHLITATGQRVTLRCSPRSGDLSVYWYQQSLDQGLQFLIQYYNGEERAKGNILERFSAQQFPDLHSELNLSSLELGDSALYFCASSGTGLRDEQYFGPGTRLTVT.

The rearrangement joins TRBV11-2 to TRBJ2-1, with 8 bases identical to TRBD1. The CDR3 totals 18 residues. Germline lookup yields CDR1 SGHAT and CDR2 FQNNGV. V lost 3 bases to trimming and J lost 3 bases; unmatched junction nucleotides: 13. CDR3 nucleotides: TGTGCCAGCAGCTTGGTGTCTTTAAGGACAGGGTTCTACAATGAGCAGTTCTTC. It is translated as CASSLVSLRTGFYNEQFF.

This sequence joins TRBV10-3 and TRBJ1-1; 7 nucleotides line up with TRBD1. Germline V CDR1 and CDR2: ENHRY, SYGVKD. Trimming cost V 6 bases and J 2 bases; bases outside gene matches: 6. The CDR3 spans 14 residues. This chain's CDR3 is CAISDRVANTEAFF. The CDR3 coding sequence is TGTGCCATCAGCGACAGGGTCGCTAACACTGAAGCTTTCTTT.

This clonotype was counted only a few times. The chain employs TRBV6-1 and TRBJ2-5; 7 bases fit TRBD2. Germline V gene data show CDR1 as MNHNS and CDR2 as SASEGT. This CDR3 comprises 17 residues. With 5 bases clipped from V and 4 bases from J, the junction kept 16 bases outside the gene matches. CDR3 amino acids: CASSRGEGGSGVETQYF. The CDR3, as DNA: TGTGCCAGCAGTAGAGGGGAGGGCGGTAGTGGTGTAGAGACCCAGTACTTC.

This clonotype was observed many times. The chain joins TRBV20-1 to TRBJ2-4; D tentatively fits TRBD1 or TRBD2 (5 bases each). Trimming took off 6 bases at V and 6 bases at J, with 15 bases between the two ends. The CDR3 extends over 13 amino acids. Germline V gene lookup returns CDR1 DFQATT and CDR2 SNEGSKA (reference sequence). CDR3 sequence: CSAPWGFGNIQYF. The CDR3 DNA sequence: TGCAGTGCCCCATGGGGGTTCGGAAACATTCAGTACTTC.

V is TRBV5-5 and J is TRBJ2-2, with D possibly TRBD2 on 5 matching bases. Germline lookup yields CDR1 SGHKS and CDR2 YYEKEE (reference sequence). This CDR3 is 18 amino acids long. V was trimmed by 2 bases and J by 6 bases, leaving 23 bases between them. In nucleotides, the CDR3 is TGTGCCAGCAGCTTCTTCTTTAGAGCTAGCCGGGATGCCGGGGAGCTGTTTTTT. Its protein product is CASSFFFRASRDAGELFF.

The chain couples TRBV24-1 to TRBJ2-2, with a weak D call TRBD2 (5 bases). The CDR3 runs 13 residues. Between the trimmed V and J ends, which lost 8 bases and 4 bases, there was a span of 10 bases. CDR1 and CDR2 from the germline V gene are KGHDR and SFDVKD. This CDR3 is CATKSEGTGELFF. The CDR3 region has the DNA TGTGCCACCAAAAGTGAGGGCACCGGGGAGCTGTTTTTT.

The chain couples TRBV12-3 or TRBV12-4 to TRBJ2-3, with 12 bases matching TRBD2. Trimming took 4 bases from V and 2 from J; bases not matched to a gene: 13. This CDR3 has 19 residues. CDR3 residues: CASSSPLPSGGAHTDTQYF. Written as DNA, the CDR3 is TGTGCCAGCAGTTCACCCCTTCCTAGCGGGGGGGCCCACACAGATACGCAGTATTTT.

This clonotype turned up a few times. The chain recombines TRBV9 with TRBJ2-1; 12 bases agree with TRBD2. CDR1 is SGDLS and CDR2 is YYNGEE in the germline V gene. With 7 bases clipped from V and 8 bases from J, the junction kept 13 bases outside the gene matches. The CDR3 contains 16 residues. CDR3 region: CASSDHGTSGRDEQFF. CDR3 coding DNA: TGTGCCAGCTCCGACCACGGGACTAGCGGGCGGGATGAGCAGTTCTTC.

The rearrangement joins TRBV30 to TRBJ2-1; a possible D gene is TRBD1 (6 bases). V was trimmed by 5 bases and J by 8 bases, leaving 13 bases between them. Germline V gene sequence: CDR1 GTSNPN, CDR2 SVGIG (reference sequence). The CDR3 extends over 12 amino acids. CDR3: CAWGLQGYEQFF. In DNA, the CDR3 is TGTGCCTGGGGTTTACAGGGCTATGAGCAGTTCTTC. The variable domain in full, with the rest retrieved from reference TRBV30 and TRBJ2-1, is SQTIHQWPATLVQPVGSPLSLECTVEGTSNPNLYWYRQAAGRGLQLLFYSVGIGQISSEVPQNLSASRPQDRQFILSSKKLLLSDSGFYLCAWGLQGYEQFFGPGTRLTVL.

V is TRBV6-2 or TRBV6-3 and J is TRBJ2-1; D is undetermined. Trimming removed 6 bases at V and 6 bases at J, with 12 bases between. CDR3 size: 13 residues. Germline V CDR1 and CDR2: MNHEY, SVGEGT. The CDR3 protein is CASRKRQANEQFF. The CDR3 DNA follows: TGTGCCAGCAGGAAGAGGCAGGCCAATGAGCAGTTCTTC.